One and the same sample provided the 26 T cell receptor beta chains below, sequenced in a study of tumor-infiltrating lymphocytes in primary liver carcinoma. Co-extraction yielded RNA and DNA from around 20-30 mg of unsorted bulk tissue. cDNA specific to TCR beta was made from 500 ng of total RNA, with a constant-region primer employed for priming. Three rounds of nested multiplex PCR with slightly modified ARM-PCR produced TCR beta libraries. TRBV1-TRBV30 forward primers paired with a C-beta reverse primer were used in the first two PCR rounds, which ran roughly 10 cycles each. TCRdb called the multiplex PCR reads again in MiXCR, with one record for every CDR3 protein. The sample shows more than 50,000 distinct CDR3 sequences, about 70% of them seen only once. The sample comprised liver tumor tissue from sampling region 2. The subset is: tumor region T2, inferior pole. The receptor set was obtained from a man aged 40-49 years with primary liver carcinoma and hepatitis B virus infection.

Turning to this clonotype: At one end, the junction sequence differs from germline, possibly due to a read error. V gene TRBV29-1 combines with J gene TRBJ2-1; a weak D match, TRBD1 (6 bases). This CDR3 has 14 amino acids. Germline CDR1 reads SQVTM; CDR2 reads ANQGSEA. CDR3 in amino acids: CSGLPGHGVDEQLF. DNA for the CDR3: TGCAGCGGATTACCGGGACATGGGGTGGATGAGCAGTTGTTC.

The chain employs TRBV19 and TRBJ2-2; 8 bases agree with TRBD2. The CDR3 extends over 16 amino acids. Trimming cost V 6 bases and J 9 bases; bases outside gene matches: 15. The germline gives CDR1 LNHDA, CDR2 SQIVND (reference sequence). The CDR3 DNA reads as TGTGCCAGTAGCAATGTGGAACTAGCGGAGTCCTGGGAGCTGTTTTTT. Protein sequence: CASSNVELAESWELFF. Based on the CDR3 plus reference TRBV19 and TRBJ2-2, the full variable domain is DGGITQSPKYLFRKEGQNVTLSCEQNLNHDAMYWYRQDPGQGLRLIYYSQIVNDFQKGDIAEGYSVSREKKESFPLTVTSAQKNPTAFYLCASSNVELAESWELFFGEGSRLTVL.

On this clonotype: At one boundary the junction diverges from the germline segment, which might be a read error. This chain uses TRBV12-3 or TRBV12-4 with TRBJ1-5, with D unclear. The CDR3 runs 14 residues. The DNA for the CDR3 is TGTGCCATCACCCCCTTCCGGATTGATCAGCCCGAGCATTTT. This encodes CAITPFRIDQPEHF.

A word on this clonotype: One end of the junction does not line up with germline, which may come from a read error. The rearrangement joins TRBV4-2 to TRBJ2-7; D is uncertain. The CDR3 has 13 residues. Per germline, CDR1 LGHNA and CDR2 YNFKEQ. CDR3 in amino acids: CASNQFFLYEQYF. The CDR3 nucleotides read TGTGCCAGCAACCAGTTTTTCCTTTATGAGCAATACTTC.

This clonotype showed up many times. V gene TRBV28 combines with J gene TRBJ1-2; D may be TRBD1 (6 bases). V was trimmed by 10 bases and J by 7 bases, leaving 13 bases between them. This CDR3 comprises 11 residues. CDR1 is MDHEN, CDR2 SYDVKM, per germline. The CDR3 coding sequence is TGTGCCATACAGGGCCTGGGTGGCTACACCTTC. Translating gives CAIQGLGGYTF.

To note about this clonotype: Relative to the germline gene, one junction end is altered; a read error may explain this. V is TRBV7-8 and J is TRBJ1-2; D gene ambiguous. Germline CDR1 reads SGHVS; CDR2 reads FQNEAQ. This CDR3 region has 17 residues. The CDR3 nucleotides read TGTGACAGCAGCTTAGAGTACGGAGAGGGAGCGCTCAATGGCTACACCTTC. Translating gives CDSSLEYGEGALNGYTF.

About this clonotype: Given a much more abundant clone one base away, this may be a read error. This chain joins TRBV5-1 and TRBJ2-3, with 9 positions matching TRBD2. V dropped 10 bases and J dropped 4; count of bases not matched to a gene: 13. Germline V gene data show CDR1 as SGHRS and CDR2 as YFSETQ. This CDR3 region has 15 residues. The CDR3 is CAGRSSGNVADTQYF. The CDR3 bases are TGCGCCGGCCGCTCTAGCGGGAATGTAGCAGATACGCAGTATTTT.

On this clonotype itself: Its ends do not fully match the called genes, so a read error is possible. The V gene is TRBV5-4, the J gene TRBJ2-1, with TRBD1 matching over 8 bases. Germline V CDR1 and CDR2: SGHNT, YYREEE (reference sequence). The CDR3 totals 17 residues. The CDR3 reads CASSPGQGIPSNNEPFF. CDR3 bases: TGTGCCAGCAGTCCAGGACAGGGCATCCCATCGAACAATGAGCCGTTCTTC.

Regarding this clonotype: A junction boundary mismatches the germline segment, possibly from a read error. This chain links TRBV5-4 with TRBJ2-2, with D perhaps TRBD2 (6 bases). The CDR3 spans 15 residues. The germline V gene has CDR1 SGHNT and CDR2 YYREEE (reference sequence). The CDR3 nucleotides read TGTGCCAGTAGCCCTTTTAGCGGAGGCACCGGGGAGCTGTCTTTT. Translation: CASSPFSGGTGELSF.

Points on this clonotype: This likely comes from a read error, as the CDR3 has no conserved phenylalanine or tryptophan at its end. The chain combines TRBV30 with TRBJ1-1; possible D gene TRBD1, 5 bases. Trimming pared 4 bases from V and 0 bases from J, leaving 9 bases between. The CDR3 has 13 amino acids. Germline V gene data show CDR1 as GTSNPN and CDR2 as SVGIG (reference sequence). CDR3 DNA: TGTGCCTGGACCATGGGGCTGAACACTGAAGCTTTCTCT. Translated, it gives CAWTMGLNTEAFS.

With regard to this clonotype: An end of the junction differs from the germline gene, which may be a read error. The rearrangement links TRBV4-2 to TRBJ2-2, with a tentative D call TRBD2 (6 bases). Per the germline V gene, CDR1 is LGHNA and CDR2 is YNFKEQ. CDR3 length: 14 amino acids. The CDR3 sequence: CTSSFIVGGGELFF. In DNA, the CDR3 is TGTACCAGCAGTTTCATAGTGGGGGGCGGGGAGCTGTTTTTT.

V is TRBV30 and J is TRBJ1-5; D is undetermined. The V end lost 0 bases, the J end lost 5 bases, and 11 bases lay between the germline ends. Germline loops: CDR1 GTSNPN, CDR2 SVGIG (reference sequence). The CDR3 sequence is 14 residues long. As DNA, the CDR3 is TGTGCCTGGAGTGTATTGGGCTTGGATCAGCCCCAGCATTTT. Amino acids: CAWSVLGLDQPQHF.

The gene calls are TRBV28 and TRBJ2-5, with TRBD2 matching 11 bases. Germline CDR1 and CDR2: MDHEN and SYDVKM. The J segment lost 4 bases and the V segment lost 3 bases, leaving 10 bases of the junction unmatched. The CDR3 totals 17 residues. The CDR3, as DNA: TGTGCCAGCAGTTTCGGGTTAGCGGGAGGGCCGCGAGAGACCCAGTACTTC. It specifies CASSFGLAGGPRETQYF.

Details on this clonotype: A read error is likely, as this CDR3 ends without the conserved phenylalanine or tryptophan. CDR3 DNA sequence: TGTGCCAGCAGTTACCGTAGTGCGAAAGAGTCCCAGTACCTC. Amino acid sequence: CASSYRSAKESQYL. The V gene is TRBV6-5, the J gene TRBJ2-5; D gene uncertain. The CDR3 extends over 14 amino acids. Germline V gene sequence: CDR1 MNHEY, CDR2 SVGAGI.

This clonotype has just one count. The germline gene is not matched at one end of the junction; a read error may be the cause. The chain links TRBV28 to TRBJ2-7; D is undetermined. The CDR3 is 13 amino acids. Germline V gene data show CDR1 as MDHEN and CDR2 as SYDVKM. Here the CDR3 reads CDSSPGRILQGYF. The CDR3 DNA is TGTGACAGCAGTCCAGGACGGATCCTCCAAGGGTACTTC.

Comment on this clonotype: An end of the junction does not agree with germline; a read error may underlie this. The chain uses TRBV6-6 and TRBJ1-5; D not certain. CDR3 length: 16 amino acids. The V gene's germline CDR1 is MNHNY and CDR2 SVGAGI (reference sequence). The CDR3 reads CASSYRVEYNNQPQHF. In nucleotides, the CDR3 is TGTGCCAGCAGTTACCGAGTGGAGTATAACAATCAGCCCCAGCACTTT.

Here the CDR3 DNA reads TGTGCCAGCAGCAGGTGGGCACGTCAGCCCCAGCATTTT. Translation: CASSRWARQPQHF. This rearrangement joins TRBV6-1 to TRBJ1-5, with D unclear. From germline, CDR1 is MNHNS and CDR2 SASEGT. This CDR3 region has 13 residues. The germline V and J ends were trimmed by 6 bases and 6 bases, with 12 bases remaining between them.

This clonotype was detected ten times or more. The CDR3 region is CAWSAVGANWGNQPQHF. The CDR3 nucleotides read TGTGCCTGGAGCGCCGTAGGGGCAAATTGGGGCAATCAGCCCCAGCATTTT. This chain connects TRBV30 to TRBJ1-5, with D tentatively TRBD1 (5 bases). From germline, CDR1 is GTSNPN and CDR2 SVGIG (reference sequence). V was clipped by 3 bases and J by 2 bases, with 20 bases between them. The CDR3 covers 17 residues. Filled out from reference TRBV30 and TRBJ1-5, the complete variable domain reads SQTIHQWPATLVQPVGSPLSLECTVEGTSNPNLYWYRQAAGRGLQLLFYSVGIGQISSEVPQNLSASRPQDRQFILSSKKLLLSDSGFYLCAWSAVGANWGNQPQHFGDGTRLSIL.

The genes are TRBV29-1 and TRBJ2-1, with 8 nucleotides matching TRBD1. V trimming: 1 base; J trimming: 7 bases; junction bases outside the gene matches: 0. Germline V gives CDR1 SQVTM, CDR2 ANQGSEA. This CDR3 spans 12 amino acids. The CDR3 here is CSVEGTGNEQFF. The CDR3, as DNA: TGCAGCGTTGAAGGGACAGGGAATGAGCAGTTCTTC.

On this clonotype itself: This could be a read error, since a much larger clone is one nucleotide away. As the CDR3 is not closed by the conserved phenylalanine or tryptophan, this likely results from a read error. The DNA for the CDR3 is TGTGCCACCAGTGATAAACGGGACAGGTTTAGCTCCTACAATGAGCAGTTCCTC. It specifies CATSDKRDRFSSYNEQFL. The chain combines TRBV24-1 with TRBJ2-1; 8 bases line up with TRBD1. The V and J ends lost 3 bases and 0 bases, in that order; junction bases with no gene match: 9. The CDR3 runs 18 residues. Germline CDR1 is KGHDR and CDR2 is SFDVKD.

This clonotype was counted a single time. The V gene is TRBV4-2, the J gene TRBJ1-1; D unclear. Germline V gene lookup returns CDR1 LGHNA and CDR2 YNFKEQ. The V gene lost 6 bases and the J gene lost 1 base, with 12 bases spanning the gap. The CDR3 loop spans 14 amino acids. The CDR3 bases are TGTGCCAGCAGTCGAGACCAGAGGAACACTGAAGCTTTCTTT. Translating gives CASSRDQRNTEAFF.

As regards this clonotype: Given a much more abundant clone one base away, this may be a read error. This chain uses TRBV5-4 with TRBJ2-7; D might be TRBD2 (6 bases). Germline values: CDR1 SGHNT, CDR2 YYREEE (reference sequence). This CDR3 has 13 residues. The CDR3: CVSSPQAGWEQYF. For the CDR3, the DNA is TGTGTCAGCAGCCCCCAAGCGGGCTGGGAGCAGTACTTC. Filled out from reference TRBV5-4 and TRBJ2-7, the complete variable domain reads ETGVTQSPTHLIKTRGQQVTLRCSSQSGHNTVSWYQQALGQGPQFIFQYYREEENGRGNFPPRFSGLQFPNYSSELNVNALELDDSALYLCVSSPQAGWEQYFGPGTRLTVT.

This clonotype showed up just a few times. V usage is TRBV20-1 and J usage is TRBJ2-5; no firm D call. The length of the CDR3 is 13 residues. The V end lost 0 bases, the J end lost 2 bases, and 7 bases lay between the germline ends. CDR1 is DFQATT and CDR2 is SNEGSKA in the germline V gene (reference sequence). Here the CDR3 reads CSARDGLQETQYF. The CDR3 DNA follows: TGCAGTGCTAGAGATGGGCTACAAGAGACCCAGTACTTC.

On this clonotype itself: The junction and the germline gene differ at one end; a read error may be behind it. The V call is TRBV12-3 or TRBV12-4, the J call TRBJ2-2; a possible D gene is TRBD2 (5 bases). The CDR3 is made up of 14 amino acids. CDR3 region: CANGLAENTGEPFF. In DNA, the CDR3 is TGTGCCAATGGGCTAGCAGAGAACACCGGGGAGCCGTTTTTT.

J is TRBJ1-2 and V is TRBV12-3 or TRBV12-4, with D maybe TRBD1 (5 bases). This CDR3 is 15 amino acids long. V lost 4 bases to trimming and J lost 2 bases, with 14 bases between them. The CDR3: CASSSAARGNYGYTF. CDR3 bases: TGTGCCAGCAGTTCAGCTGCTCGGGGGAACTATGGCTACACCTTC.

To note about this clonotype: The final CDR3 position lacks the conserved phenylalanine or tryptophan, pointing to a likely read error. The V gene is TRBV4-1, the J gene TRBJ2-1, with 11 bases aligning to TRBD2. The V and J ends lost 2 bases and 6 bases, in that order; junction bases with no gene match: 12. Germline V gene lookup returns CDR1 MGHRA and CDR2 YSYEKL. The CDR3 is made up of 18 amino acids. CDR3 DNA sequence: TGCGCCAGCAGCCAAAAGATTCAGGCGCTAGCGGGGGGCAATGAGCAGTTCTTA. This codes for CASSQKIQALAGGNEQFL.